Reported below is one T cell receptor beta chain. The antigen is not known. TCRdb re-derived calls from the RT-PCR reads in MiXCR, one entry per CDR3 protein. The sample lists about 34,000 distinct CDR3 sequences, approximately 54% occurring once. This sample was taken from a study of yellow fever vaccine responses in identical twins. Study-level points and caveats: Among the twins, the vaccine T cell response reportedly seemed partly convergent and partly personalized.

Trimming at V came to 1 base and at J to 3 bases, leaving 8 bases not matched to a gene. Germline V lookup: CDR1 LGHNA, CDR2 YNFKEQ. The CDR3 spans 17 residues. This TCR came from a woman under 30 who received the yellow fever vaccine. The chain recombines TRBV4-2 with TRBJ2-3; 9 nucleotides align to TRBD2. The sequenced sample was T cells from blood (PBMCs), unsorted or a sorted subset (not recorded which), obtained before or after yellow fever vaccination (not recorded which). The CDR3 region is CASSQGMAGGPTDTQYF. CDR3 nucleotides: TGTGCCAGCAGCCAAGGGATGGCGGGAGGGCCAACAGATACGCAGTATTTT.